What follows are 11 T cell receptor beta chains derived from one specimen sequenced in a study of T cell responses to AZD1222 COVID-19 vaccine. Sequenced by immunoSEQ multiplex PCR; TCRdb stores in-frame clones only, minus some. This sample has about 100,000 clones, with roughly nine tenths found just once. The sample consisted of peripheral blood, taken 28 days after the second AZD1222 dose. The receptors shown here come from an adult who received the AZD1222 COVID-19 vaccine.

This sequence joins TRBV2 and TRBJ1-2; D gene ambiguous. The V end was cut by 6 bases, the J end by 3 bases, with 8 bases between. The CDR3 contains 12 residues. The germline V gene encodes CDR1 SNHLY and CDR2 FYNNEI. The CDR3 region is CASRDRDYGYTF. CDR3 nucleotides: TGTGCCAGCAGAGATAGAGACTATGGCTACACCTTC.

The chain links TRBV9 to TRBJ1-3; D remains unclear. V was clipped by 2 bases and J by 0 bases, with 6 bases between them. Germline V lookup: CDR1 SGDLS, CDR2 YYNGEE. The CDR3 length is 14 residues. CDR3 in amino acids: CASSVRVSGNTIYF. The CDR3 DNA reads as TGTGCCAGCAGCGTTCGTGTCTCTGGAAACACCATATATTTT.

The chain combines TRBV9 with TRBJ1-2; D gene ambiguous. This CDR3 is 14 amino acids long. V lost 6 bases and J 8 bases, leaving 20 bases between the germline ends. CDR1 is SGDLS, CDR2 YYNGEE, per germline. CDR3 amino acids: CASNSGASPGGYTF. CDR3 nucleotide sequence: TGTGCCAGCAACTCGGGAGCCTCGCCCGGGGGCTACACCTTC.

The chain uses TRBV30 and TRBJ2-1; D is perhaps TRBD2 (6 bases). The germline gives CDR1 GTSNPN, CDR2 SVGIG (reference sequence). This CDR3 is 12 amino acids long. V lost 0 bases and J 10 bases, leaving 10 bases between the germline ends. The CDR3 nucleotides read TGTGCCTGGAGTGTACGGGGGTTGGAGCAGTTCTTC. Encoded protein: CAWSVRGLEQFF.

Turning to this clone: Other DNA sequences in the same sample also yield this CDR3. The rearrangement links TRBV18 to TRBJ1-4; no definite D call. CDR1 and CDR2 from the germline V gene are KGHSH and LQKENI. Trimming took off 2 bases at V and 6 bases at J, with 7 bases between the two ends. The CDR3 is made up of 13 amino acids. The CDR3 sequence is CASSPTADEKLFF. CDR3 nucleotides: TGTGCCAGCTCACCAACCGCAGATGAAAAACTGTTTTTT.

The chain has TRBV6-5 and TRBJ2-2, with 11 bases that match TRBD2. The J segment lost 5 bases and the V segment lost 1 base, leaving 3 bases of the junction unmatched. This CDR3 has 16 amino acids. Germline V CDR1 and CDR2: MNHEY, SVGAGI. The chain's CDR3 is CASSYLAGGRTGELFF. The CDR3 region has the DNA TGTGCCAGCAGTTACTTAGCGGGGGGGCGTACCGGGGAGCTGTTTTTT.

J is TRBJ1-2 and V is TRBV5-6; the match to TRBD1 covers 7 bases. The CDR3 has 15 residues. CDR1 SGHDT and CDR2 YYEEEE come from the germline V gene. V lost 5 bases, J lost 4 bases, and 11 bases stayed unmatched. The CDR3 region is CASRETGQISYGYTF. In DNA, the CDR3 is TGTGCCAGCAGGGAAACGGGACAGATCTCCTATGGCTACACCTTC.

This clone was detected once. The chain employs TRBV7-9 and TRBJ2-2; 14 bases are shared with TRBD2. Losses at the gene ends were 4 bases for V and 4 bases for J; bases not matched to a gene: 11. The germline V gene encodes CDR1 SEHNR and CDR2 FQNEAQ (reference sequence). CDR3 size: 19 residues. CDR3 bases: TGTGCCAGCAGCTCGCCCCAGGGACTAGCGGGGGACCGCACCGGGGAGCTGTTTTTT. Translating it yields CASSSPQGLAGDRTGELFF.

The CDR3 loop reads CASSRRAASTEAFF. CDR3 DNA: TGCGCCAGCAGCCGCCGGGCGGCGAGCACTGAAGCTTTCTTT. This rearrangement joins TRBV5-1 to TRBJ1-1; no clear D gene. The V and J ends lost 4 bases and 4 bases respectively, with 14 bases between them. The length of the CDR3 is 14 residues. Germline loops: CDR1 SGHRS, CDR2 YFSETQ. The variable domain in full, completed from reference TRBV5-1 and TRBJ1-1, reads KAGVTQTPRYLIKTRGQQVTLSCSPISGHRSVSWYQQTPGQGLQFLFEYFSETQRNKGNFPGRFSGRQFSNSRSEMNVSTLELGDSALYLCASSRRAASTEAFFGQGTRLTVV.

V and J are TRBV27 and TRBJ1-2; unclear D gene. This CDR3 spans 14 amino acids. V dropped 0 bases and J dropped 4 bases, with 9 bases sitting between them. The germline V gene has CDR1 MNHEY and CDR2 SMNVEV (reference sequence). This chain's CDR3 is CASSLSEVGYGYTF. CDR3 coding DNA: TGTGCCAGCAGTTTATCAGAGGTGGGCTATGGCTACACCTTC.

Only one count was recorded for this clone. The rearrangement uses TRBV18 and TRBJ1-2; 8 bases map to TRBD1. The V gene's germline CDR1 is KGHSH and CDR2 LQKENI. The length of the CDR3 is 14 residues. V shed 3 bases and J 3 bases; nucleotides not matched to a gene: 3. The CDR3 spells CASSPGQGDYGYTF. As DNA, the CDR3 is TGTGCCAGCTCACCCGGACAGGGAGACTATGGCTACACCTTC.